The 29 T cell receptor beta chains reported below all come from one sample, sequenced in a study of blood T cell repertoires in COVID-19. Sequenced by immunoSEQ multiplex PCR; TCRdb stores in-frame clones only, minus some. This table has about 180,000 clones, roughly 84% appearing once. Sequencing used peripheral blood. The receptors were sampled from a woman of 80 years or more with acute or convalescent COVID-19.

The V gene is TRBV5-1, the J gene TRBJ2-2, with 8 bases matching TRBD1. The germline gives CDR1 SGHRS, CDR2 YFSETQ. The CDR3 is 15 amino acids. Trimming cost V 2 bases and J 1 base; bases outside gene matches: 1. The CDR3 DNA reads as TGCGCCAGCAGCTTTGGGACAGGGAACACCGGGGAGCTGTTTTTT. Protein: CASSFGTGNTGELFF.

This clone has a handful of counts. V is TRBV5-4 and J is TRBJ2-7; D uncertain. Germline CDR1 is SGHNT and CDR2 is YYREEE (reference sequence). This CDR3 has 12 amino acids. V lost 1 base and J 4 bases, leaving 6 bases between the germline ends. CDR3 DNA: TGTGCCAGCAGCTTGCATGAGTACGAGCAGTACTTC. It is translated as CASSLHEYEQYF.

The chain recombines TRBV7-2 with TRBJ2-7; tentative D call: TRBD2 (5 bases). V was shortened by 4 bases and J by 0 bases, with 10 bases between the two germline ends. The CDR3 has 14 residues. Per the germline V gene, CDR1 is SGHTA and CDR2 is FQGNSA. The DNA for the CDR3 is TGTGCCAGCAGCTCCCAGGACTTCTCCTACGAGCAGTACTTC. Protein: CASSSQDFSYEQYF.

This sequence joins TRBV5-1 and TRBJ2-3, with 7 bases identical to TRBD2. Germline CDR1 is SGHRS and CDR2 is YFSETQ. This CDR3 is built from 16 residues. V lost 1 base, J lost 2 bases, and 7 bases stayed unmatched. The CDR3 nucleotides are TGCGCCAGCAGCTTGTCCGAGCGGGGCTTCACAGATACGCAGTATTTT. It yields the protein CASSLSERGFTDTQYF. Drawing the rest from reference TRBV5-1 and TRBJ2-3, the complete variable domain is KAGVTQTPRYLIKTRGQQVTLSCSPISGHRSVSWYQQTPGQGLQFLFEYFSETQRNKGNFPGRFSGRQFSNSRSEMNVSTLELGDSALYLCASSLSERGFTDTQYFGPGTRLTVL.

This chain joins TRBV7-9 and TRBJ1-6, with D unresolved. Germline V lookup: CDR1 SEHNR, CDR2 FQNEAQ (reference sequence). Trimming cost V 1 base and J 7 bases, with 14 bases left between them. The length of the CDR3 is 16 residues. The CDR3 sequence is CASSLVSGTINSPLHF. The CDR3 DNA sequence: TGTGCCAGCAGCTTAGTTAGCGGCACGATAAATTCACCCCTCCACTTT.

The chain links TRBV6-1 to TRBJ1-5; D is unresolved. The CDR3 is 16 amino acids. V lost 2 bases and J 4 bases, leaving 15 bases between the germline ends. Germline-derived CDR1 and CDR2 are MNHNS and SASEGT. In DNA form, the CDR3 reads TGTGCCAGCAGTGAACAAAAGAGTCAGACAAATCAGCCCCAGCATTTT. Amino acids: CASSEQKSQTNQPQHF.

CDR3: CASSYSGLTMNTEAFF. For the CDR3, the DNA is TGTGCCAGCAGTTACTCTGGGCTTACGATGAACACTGAAGCTTTCTTT. The V and J genes are TRBV6-5 and TRBJ1-1; D not certain. V was shortened by 0 bases and J by 0 bases, with 11 bases between the two germline ends. Per the germline V gene, CDR1 is MNHEY and CDR2 is SVGAGI. The CDR3 is 16 amino acids.

This clone has a handful of counts. This chain uses TRBV6-2 or TRBV6-3 with TRBJ1-2, with D maybe TRBD1 (5 bases). The CDR3 is 12 amino acids. Germline CDR1 is MNHEY and CDR2 is SVGEGT. Trimming cost V 0 bases and J 12 bases, with 11 bases left between them. Here the CDR3 DNA reads TGTGCCAGCAGTTACTCACAGGATTCAAACACCTTC. It codes for CASSYSQDSNTF.

The chain couples TRBV6-5 to TRBJ2-3, with TRBD2 matching 7 bases. This CDR3 region has 15 residues. In germline, CDR1 is MNHEY, CDR2 SVGAGI. Germline trimming cut 2 bases from V and 1 base from J; bases unmatched to any gene: 3. CDR3 DNA: TGTGCCAGCAGTTACCTCGGACTAGGCACAGATACGCAGTATTTT. It translates to CASSYLGLGTDTQYF.

The rearrangement joins TRBV9 to TRBJ2-2, with D unresolved. Deletions cut 2 bases from V and 3 bases from J, with 11 bases between. The CDR3 sequence is 15 residues long. CDR1 and CDR2 from the germline V gene are SGDLS and YYNGEE. In nucleotides, the CDR3 is TGTGCCAGCAGCGTTGATCCAGGCTACACCGGGGAGCTGTTTTTT. Translating it yields CASSVDPGYTGELFF.

V usage is TRBV3-1 (or the pseudogene TRBV3-2) and J usage is TRBJ2-2, with 10 bases aligning to TRBD2. CDR3 length equals 17 residues. The germline V gene has CDR1 LGHDT and CDR2 YNNKEL (reference sequence). V was clipped by 2 bases and J by 0 bases; unmatched bases: 3. CDR3 DNA: TGTGCCAGCAGCCAATACCTAGCGGGGGCGAACACCGGGGAGCTGTTTTTT. It translates to CASSQYLAGANTGELFF.

The rearrangement uses TRBV4-1 and TRBJ2-3, with 7 bases matching TRBD2. The CDR3 consists of 18 residues. Germline lookup yields CDR1 MGHRA and CDR2 YSYEKL. V was pared by 0 bases and J by 2 bases, with 11 bases of the junction left unmatched. CDR3 nucleotide sequence: TGCGCCAGCAGCCAAGAACCAAAGGGAGCGGGATCCACAGATACGCAGTATTTT. This codes for CASSQEPKGAGSTDTQYF.

V usage is TRBV2 and J usage is TRBJ1-6; TRBD1 matches 7 bases. CDR1 and CDR2 from the germline V gene are SNHLY and FYNNEI. Trimming removed 4 bases from V and 6 bases from J; junction bases left unmatched: 0. This CDR3 region has 13 residues. CDR3 sequence reads: CASSAGGNSPLHF. The CDR3 DNA sequence: TGTGCCAGCAGTGCAGGGGGTAATTCACCCCTCCACTTT.

This clone was seen just once. This chain's CDR3 is CASSPRTGGSTNEKLFF. CDR3 coding DNA: TGTGCCAGCAGCCCCCGGACAGGGGGATCTACTAATGAAAAACTGTTTTTT. The chain joins TRBV9 to TRBJ1-4; 10 positions match TRBD1. The CDR3 covers 17 residues. Looked up from germline, CDR1 is SGDLS and CDR2 is YYNGEE. Trimming cost V 4 bases and J 2 bases; bases outside gene matches: 8. Supplemented by reference TRBV9 and TRBJ1-4, the full variable domain reads DSGVTQTPKHLITATGQRVTLRCSPRSGDLSVYWYQQSLDQGLQFLIQYYNGEERAKGNILERFSAQQFPDLHSELNLSSLELGDSALYFCASSPRTGGSTNEKLFFGSGTQLSVL.

V is TRBV11-3 and J is TRBJ2-6, with D possibly matching TRBD2 (5 bases). This CDR3 has 16 amino acids. The germline gives CDR1 SGHNT, CDR2 YENEEA. The V gene lost 10 bases and the J gene lost 0 bases, with 16 bases spanning the gap. The DNA for the CDR3 is TGTGCCATCCCCCCGGGGTGGAGCTCTGGGGCCAACGTCCTGACTTTC. Translating gives CAIPPGWSSGANVLTF.

The chain combines TRBV7-2 with TRBJ2-1; 11 nucleotides align to TRBD2. Looked up from germline, CDR1 is SGHTA and CDR2 is FQGNSA. The J segment lost 7 bases and the V segment lost 1 base, leaving 3 bases of the junction unmatched. The length of the CDR3 is 15 residues. The CDR3 here is CASSLGTSGSNEQFF. Written as DNA, the CDR3 is TGTGCCAGCAGCTTAGGTACTAGCGGGAGTAATGAGCAGTTCTTC.

The chain uses TRBV7-3 and TRBJ2-6; 12 bases agree with TRBD1. The V segment lost 7 bases and the J segment 3 bases; nucleotides outside the gene matches: 10. CDR1 and CDR2 from the germline V gene are SGHTA and FQGTGA. This CDR3 contains 18 residues. CDR3 bases: TGTGCCAGCACTTTATCGGGACAGGGGGCGCTTGGGGCCAACGTCCTGACTTTC. As protein: CASTLSGQGALGANVLTF.

The DNA of the CDR3 is TGTGCCAGTACCCTCGGGACAGCCTATGGCTACACCTTC. It yields the protein CASTLGTAYGYTF. The chain has TRBV19 and TRBJ1-2; 7 bases agree with TRBD1. After removal of 7 bases from V and 4 bases from J, the junction contained 6 bases not matched to a gene. Per germline, CDR1 LNHDA and CDR2 SQIVND (reference sequence). The CDR3 is made up of 13 amino acids.

V usage is TRBV1 and J usage is TRBJ2-1; the D call in the table, TRBD2, was not verified against the DNA. TRBV1 is noted as a pseudogene. The CDR3 loop spans 12 amino acids. In DNA form, the CDR3 reads TGCACCAGCAGCCAAACTAGGAACGAGCAGTTCTTC. Encoded protein: CTSSQTRNEQFF.

The J gene is TRBJ1-5, the V gene TRBV6-2 or TRBV6-3, with 8 bases aligning to TRBD1. The J segment lost 6 bases and the V segment lost 3 bases, leaving 7 bases of the junction unmatched. The CDR3 is 15 residues long. Germline CDR1 reads MNHEY; CDR2 reads SVGEGT. CDR3 in DNA: TGTGCCAGCAGTTATGAGCAGGGGGCAGGTCAGCCCCAGCATTTT. It specifies CASSYEQGAGQPQHF.

CDR3 in amino acids: CASRPDHRGGYTF. The CDR3 DNA reads TGTGCCAGCAGACCAGACCACAGGGGTGGCTACACCTTC. This sequence joins TRBV7-3 and TRBJ1-2; 7 bases line up with TRBD1. Looked up from germline, CDR1 is SGHTA and CDR2 is FQGTGA. The CDR3 runs 13 residues. V dropped 6 bases and J dropped 7; count of bases not matched to a gene: 8. The whole variable domain, remainder taken from reference TRBV7-3 and TRBJ1-2, is GAGVSQTPSNKVTEKGKYVELRCDPISGHTALYWYRQSLGQGPEFLIYFQGTGAADDSGLPNDRFFAVRPEGSVSTLKIQRTERGDSAVYLCASRPDHRGGYTFGSGTRLTVV.

The chain combines TRBV19 with TRBJ2-3, with D maybe TRBD1 (6 bases). The CDR3 is made up of 14 amino acids. V shed 6 bases and J shed 7 bases, with 17 bases lying between them. The germline CDR1 and CDR2 sequences are LNHDA and SQIVND (reference sequence). The chain's CDR3 is CASSPGQLGHTQYF. The CDR3, as DNA: TGTGCCAGTAGCCCCGGACAGCTTGGACATACGCAGTATTTT.

The V and J genes are TRBV4-3 and TRBJ2-7; TRBD1 agrees at 9 bases. CDR1 LGHNA and CDR2 YSLEER come from the germline V gene. With 3 bases clipped from V and 5 bases from J, the junction kept 8 bases outside the gene matches. The length of the CDR3 is 15 residues. This CDR3 reads CASSQGRDREDEQYF. CDR3 nucleotides: TGCGCCAGCAGCCAGGGCCGGGACAGGGAGGACGAGCAGTACTTC.

The J gene is TRBJ1-3, the V gene TRBV30; 8 bases are shared with TRBD1. Germline V CDR1 and CDR2: GTSNPN, SVGIG (reference sequence). Trimming cost V 2 bases and J 2 bases; bases outside gene matches: 5. The CDR3 consists of 15 residues. DNA of the CDR3: TGTGCCTGGAGTCCCCAGGGGGCGCCTGGAAACACCATATATTTT. Translated, it gives CAWSPQGAPGNTIYF.

This clone was picked up a small number of times. The J gene is TRBJ2-7, the V gene TRBV5-1; 10 bases agree with TRBD2. CDR3 length equals 15 residues. CDR1 and CDR2 (germline): SGHRS, YFSETQ. V lost 5 bases and J lost 1; bases outside the gene matches: 6. The DNA for the CDR3 is TGCGCCAGCAGGGAGGGACTAGCGACTTCCTACGAGCAGTACTTC. Its translation is CASREGLATSYEQYF.

The V and J genes are TRBV6-5 and TRBJ2-5; 8 bases align to TRBD1. The V and J ends lost 6 bases and 5 bases, in that order; junction bases with no gene match: 11. Per the germline V gene, CDR1 is MNHEY and CDR2 is SVGAGI. The CDR3 loop spans 15 amino acids. CDR3 residues: CASSPSGQARETQYF. CDR3 coding DNA: TGTGCCAGCAGCCCGTCGGGACAGGCGAGGGAGACCCAGTACTTC.

The chain carries TRBV9 and TRBJ1-4; D might be TRBD1 (6 bases). CDR1 and CDR2 (germline): SGDLS, YYNGEE. Trimming left V 4 bases short and J 7 bases short, with 20 bases between. The CDR3 contains 16 residues. DNA of the CDR3: TGTGCCAGCAGCCTCCGCGGACAGAATGCTTTTGAAAAACTGTTTTTT. Amino acid sequence: CASSLRGQNAFEKLFF.

The chain employs TRBV5-1 and TRBJ1-1; D is undetermined. This CDR3 contains 14 residues. The germline gives CDR1 SGHRS, CDR2 YFSETQ. Trimming stripped 0 bases from V and 1 base from J, with 7 bases between. DNA of the CDR3: TGCGCCAGCAGCTTGGCCAGTCAGAACACTGAAGCTTTCTTT. This translates into CASSLASQNTEAFF. Using reference TRBV5-1 and TRBJ1-1 for the parts outside the CDR3, the full variable domain is KAGVTQTPRYLIKTRGQQVTLSCSPISGHRSVSWYQQTPGQGLQFLFEYFSETQRNKGNFPGRFSGRQFSNSRSEMNVSTLELGDSALYLCASSLASQNTEAFFGQGTRLTVV.

This clone appeared a single time. The rearrangement joins TRBV5-5 to TRBJ2-3; 8 positions agree with TRBD2. Trimming cost V 4 bases and J 4 bases; bases outside gene matches: 2. The germline gives CDR1 SGHKS, CDR2 YYEKEE (reference sequence). The CDR3 length is 13 residues. The chain's CDR3 is CASSVTSADTQYF. The CDR3 DNA follows: TGTGCCAGCAGCGTGACTAGCGCAGATACGCAGTATTTT. Based on the CDR3 plus reference TRBV5-5 and TRBJ2-3, the full variable domain is DAGVTQSPTHLIKTRGQQVTLRCSPISGHKSVSWYQQVLGQGPQFIFQYYEKEERGRGNFPDRFSARQFPNYSSELNVNALLLGDSALYLCASSVTSADTQYFGPGTRLTVL.